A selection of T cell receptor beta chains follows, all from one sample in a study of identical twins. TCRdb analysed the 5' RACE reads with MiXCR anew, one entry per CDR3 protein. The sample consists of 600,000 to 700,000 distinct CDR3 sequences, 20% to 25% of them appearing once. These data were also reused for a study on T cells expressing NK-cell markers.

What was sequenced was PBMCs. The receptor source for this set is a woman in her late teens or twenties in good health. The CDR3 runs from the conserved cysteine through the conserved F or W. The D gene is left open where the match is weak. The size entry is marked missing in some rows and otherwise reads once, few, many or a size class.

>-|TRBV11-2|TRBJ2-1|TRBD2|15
TGTGCCAGCACCCCGGGACTAGCGGGATGGGGTGAGCAGTTCTTC
CASTPGLAGWGEQFF
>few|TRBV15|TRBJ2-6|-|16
TGTGCCACCAGCAGAGAGCGTGGGTCCGGGGCCAACGTCCTGACTTTC
CATSRERGSGANVLTF
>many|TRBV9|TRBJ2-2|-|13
TGTGCCAGCAGCGTTGACTTCACCGGGGAGCTGTTTTTT
CASSVDFTGELFF
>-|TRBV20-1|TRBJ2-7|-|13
TGCAGTGCTAGACTCCGGGAGACGGGCGAGCAGTACTTC
CSARLRETGEQYF
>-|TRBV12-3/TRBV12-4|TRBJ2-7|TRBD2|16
TGTGCCAGCGAACTAGCGGGCCCTCTCTACGGGTACGAGCAGTACTTC
CASELAGPLYGYEQYF
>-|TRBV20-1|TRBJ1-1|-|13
TGCAGTGCCGCCGTGGGGGGCACTACTGAAGCTTTCTTT
CSAAVGGTTEAFF
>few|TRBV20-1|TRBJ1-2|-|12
TGCAGTGCGAGGCAGGGTGGGATGGGCTACACCTTC
CSARQGGMGYTF
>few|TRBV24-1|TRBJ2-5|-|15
TGTGCCACCAGTGAAATCCGGGACGGCCAAGAGACCCAGTACTTC
CATSEIRDGQETQYF
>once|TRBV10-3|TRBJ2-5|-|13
TGTGCCATCAGTGAGGGACTCCAAGAGACCCAGTACTTC
CAISEGLQETQYF
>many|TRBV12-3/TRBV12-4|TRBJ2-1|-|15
TGTGCCAGCAGTTTAAGTGGTCTCCAGGGCAATGAGCAGTTCTTC
CASSLSGLQGNEQFF
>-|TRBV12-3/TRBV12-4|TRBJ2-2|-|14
TGTGCCAGCGCAAGGCGGGATTCCACCGGGGAGCTGTTTTTT
CASARRDSTGELFF
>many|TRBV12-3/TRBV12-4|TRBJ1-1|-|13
TGTGCCAGCAGTCCCAACCTGAACACTGAAGCTTTCTTT
CASSPNLNTEAFF
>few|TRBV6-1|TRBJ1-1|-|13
TGTGCCTCCCGTCAGGGACGATCCACTGAAGCTTTCTTT
CASRQGRSTEAFF
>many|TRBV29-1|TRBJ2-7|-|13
TGCAGCGCTGGGGGGGGCGTTTACCACGAGCAGTACTTC
CSAGGGVYHEQYF
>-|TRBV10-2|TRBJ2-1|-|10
TGCGCCAGCAGAGACGTGGAGCAGTTCTTC
CASRDVEQFF
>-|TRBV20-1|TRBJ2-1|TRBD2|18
TGCTCCGGGACCGGGACAAGGGGACTAGCGGGACTATACAATGAGCAGTTCTTC
CSGTGTRGLAGLYNEQFF
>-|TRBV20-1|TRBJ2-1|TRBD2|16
TGCAGTGCTAGACCCCCGGGACTAGCGGATTACAATGAGCAGTTCTTC
CSARPPGLADYNEQFF
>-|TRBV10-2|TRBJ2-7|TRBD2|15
TGCGCCAGCAGTGAGTCGACTAGCGGACTCTACGAGCAGTACTTC
CASSESTSGLYEQYF
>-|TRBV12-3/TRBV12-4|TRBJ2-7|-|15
TGTGCCAGCAGTTCCCGGACAGAGAAAAGCTACGAGCAGTACTTC
CASSSRTEKSYEQYF
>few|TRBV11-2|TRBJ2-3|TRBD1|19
TGTGCCAGCAGCTTCGACCGGCCCGGGACAGGGGTAATCACAGATACGCAGTATTTT
CASSFDRPGTGVITDTQYF
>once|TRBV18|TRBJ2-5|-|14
TGTGCCAGCTGGAACGACTTGGGGCAAGAGACCCAGTACTTC
CASWNDLGQETQYF
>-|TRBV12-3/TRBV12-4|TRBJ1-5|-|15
TGTGCCAGCAGTTTAAACAGGAAAGGCAATCAGCCCCAGCATTTT
CASSLNRKGNQPQHF
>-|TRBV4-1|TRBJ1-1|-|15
TGCGCCAGCAGCCAAGAGGAACTCCTGAACACTGAAGCTTTCTTT
CASSQEELLNTEAFF
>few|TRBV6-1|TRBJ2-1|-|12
TGTGCCAGTAAGGGACTTTCCAATGAGCAGTTCTTC
CASKGLSNEQFF
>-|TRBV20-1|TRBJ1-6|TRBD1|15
TGCAGTGCTAGATCGAACAGGGGGGGGGGTTCACCCCTCCACTTT
CSARSNRGGGSPLHF
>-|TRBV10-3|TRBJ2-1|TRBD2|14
TGTGCCATCAGTGCGGAACTAGCGACGAATGAGCAGTTCTTC
CAISAELATNEQFF
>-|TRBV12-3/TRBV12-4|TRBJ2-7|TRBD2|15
TGTGCCAGCAGTTTAACTAGCGGATTCGGGGGGGAGCAGTACTTC
CASSLTSGFGGEQYF
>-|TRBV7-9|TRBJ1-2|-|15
TGTGCCAGCAGCCCACAAACTGTCAGAAGCTATGGCTACACCTTC
CASSPQTVRSYGYTF
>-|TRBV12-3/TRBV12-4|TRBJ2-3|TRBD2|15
TGTGCCAGCAGCTCACCTAGCGGGGGTATAGATACGCAGTATTTT
CASSSPSGGIDTQYF
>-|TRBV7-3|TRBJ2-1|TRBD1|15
TGTGCCAGCAGCCCTACCGGGACAGGGGACAATGAGCAGTTCTTC
CASSPTGTGDNEQFF
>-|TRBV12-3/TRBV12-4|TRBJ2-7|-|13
TGTGCCAGCAGCCCATACCGGAGGTACGAGCAGTACTTC
CASSPYRRYEQYF
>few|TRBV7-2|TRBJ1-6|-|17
TGTGCCAGCAGTTCAACCGGGACATCGGTCAATAATTCACCCCTCCACTTT
CASSSTGTSVNNSPLHF
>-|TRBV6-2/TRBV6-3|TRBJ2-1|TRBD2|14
TGTGCCACCCTAACTAGCGGGAGGAGCAATGAGCAGTTCTTC
CATLTSGRSNEQFF
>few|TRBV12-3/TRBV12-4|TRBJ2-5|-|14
TGTGCCAGCAGTTTAACACGGCACCAAGAGACCCAGTACTTC
CASSLTRHQETQYF
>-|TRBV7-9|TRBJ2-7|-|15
TGTGCCAGCAGCTTAGTAACTGCCAGCTCCTACGAGCAGTACTTC
CASSLVTASSYEQYF
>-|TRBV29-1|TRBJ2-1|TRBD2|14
TGCAGCGTTACGAGGGGACTAGTTGCGGGTGAGCAGTTCTTC
CSVTRGLVAGEQFF